Shown below are 30 T cell receptor beta chains from a single sample sequenced in a study of blood T cells in healthy people across ages. For the second PCR, which ran for 7 to 11 cycles, a sample-barcoded 5' primer and a J-beta primer mix were used. In TCRdb, the 5' RACE reads were re-called with MiXCR into one record per CDR3 protein. The sample carries approximately 730,000 distinct CDR3 sequences, around 46% recorded once. The source material was blood. Receptors originate from a woman aged 55-70 years in good health.

In its sample, this clonotype was seen a few times. A much larger clone differs from this one at a single base, so this may be a read error. The chain joins TRBV7-2 to TRBJ2-1; 10 nucleotides align to TRBD1. The DNA end lines up better with TRBJ2-7; the J call may be wrong. Germline assignment: CDR1 SGHTA and CDR2 FQGNSA. The CDR3 has 16 residues. CDR3 protein: CASSFARTGGYNEQYF. In nucleotides, the CDR3 is TGTGCCAGCAGCTTTGCGCGGACAGGGGGATACAATGAGCAGTACTTC.

In this sample, this clonotype turned up a few times. The chain joins TRBV6-1 to TRBJ2-6; TRBD1 matches at 7 bases. CDR3 size: 18 residues. V lost 7 bases and J lost 0; bases outside the gene matches: 12. The germline V gene encodes CDR1 MNHNS and CDR2 SASEGT. CDR3 DNA sequence: TGTGCCAGCAATCCAAGGGGGACAGATACCTCTGGGGCCAACGTCCTGACTTTC. Translation: CASNPRGTDTSGANVLTF.

V usage is TRBV20-1 and J usage is TRBJ2-7; 10 bases match TRBD2. Trimming removed 6 bases from V and 2 bases from J; junction bases left unmatched: 7. This CDR3 spans 14 amino acids. Germline V gene sequence: CDR1 DFQATT, CDR2 SNEGSKA (reference sequence). The CDR3 coding sequence is TGCAGTGCGGGGAGCGGGAGGGCCCCCTACGAGCAGTACTTC. Protein product: CSAGSGRAPYEQYF.

This clonotype turned up a few times. The chain links TRBV5-1 to TRBJ2-1; 16 bases are a match to TRBD2. Germline CDR1 reads SGHRS; CDR2 reads YFSETQ. The CDR3 runs to 18 residues. The V and J ends lost 5 bases and 6 bases, in that order; junction bases with no gene match: 11. The CDR3 loop reads CASSSGLAGGLYSNEQFF. The CDR3 DNA reads TGCGCCAGCAGTTCGGGACTAGCGGGAGGGCTTTATTCCAATGAGCAGTTCTTC. The full variable domain, in which reference TRBV5-1 and TRBJ2-1 provide the parts outside the CDR3, is KAGVTQTPRYLIKTRGQQVTLSCSPISGHRSVSWYQQTPGQGLQFLFEYFSETQRNKGNFPGRFSGRQFSNSRSEMNVSTLELGDSALYLCASSSGLAGGLYSNEQFFGPGTRLTVL.

The chain combines TRBV18 with TRBJ2-5; no firm D call. Germline V gene sequence: CDR1 KGHSH, CDR2 LQKENI. The CDR3 contains 13 residues. Between the trimmed V and J ends, which lost 1 base and 5 bases, there was a span of 8 bases. The CDR3 nucleotides read TGTGCCAGCTCACCACGGGTAGACGAGACCCAGTACTTC. This translates into CASSPRVDETQYF.

This clonotype was picked up a small number of times. The chain recombines TRBV11-2 with TRBJ2-5; unclear D gene. This CDR3 spans 14 amino acids. CDR1 SGHAT and CDR2 FQNNGV come from the germline V gene. The V end was cut by 7 bases, the J end by 3 bases, with 15 bases between. Here the CDR3 reads CASMVLHRKETQYF. The CDR3 DNA reads TGTGCCAGCATGGTGCTGCATCGAAAAGAGACCCAGTACTTC. The whole variable domain, remainder taken from reference TRBV11-2 and TRBJ2-5, is EAGVAQSPRYKIIEKRQSVAFWCNPISGHATLYWYQQILGQGPKLLIQFQNNGVVDDSQLPKDRFSAERLKGVDSTLKIQPAKLEDSAVYLCASMVLHRKETQYFGPGTRLLVL.

Concerning this clonotype: Germline is not matched at one junction end, which may reflect a read error. The chain couples TRBV12-3 or TRBV12-4 to TRBJ2-3; 11 nucleotides agree with TRBD2. The CDR3 length is 16 residues. CDR3 in amino acids: CASSLRTSGRADMQYF. For the CDR3, the DNA is TGTGCCAGCAGTCTACGAACTAGCGGGAGAGCAGATATGCAGTATTTT.

The V call is TRBV7-9, the J call TRBJ2-1; D uncertain. Germline V lookup: CDR1 SEHNR, CDR2 FQNEAQ (reference sequence). V lost 5 bases and J 9 bases, leaving 14 bases between the germline ends. The length of the CDR3 is 13 residues. CDR3 nucleotide sequence: TGTGCCAGCAGCCAACTGACTGGTAGTGAGCAGTTCTTC. Residues: CASSQLTGSEQFF.

V gene TRBV28 combines with J gene TRBJ2-4; D could derive from TRBD1 or TRBD2 (5 bases each). The germline V gene has CDR1 MDHEN and CDR2 SYDVKM. The CDR3 is 14 amino acids. The V end lost 5 bases, the J end lost 7 bases, and 15 bases lay between the germline ends. CDR3 sequence reads: CASSEGLRSNIQYF. In DNA form, the CDR3 reads TGTGCCAGCAGTGAGGGGCTTAGAAGCAACATTCAGTACTTC.

The CDR3 nucleotides are TGTGCCAGCAGCTTAGGTCTTGTGGCAGGTCTACAAGAGACCCAGTACTTC. It is translated as CASSLGLVAGLQETQYF. This chain links TRBV7-8 with TRBJ2-5; D not certain. CDR1 and CDR2 from the germline V gene are SGHVS and FQNEAQ. The CDR3 runs to 17 residues. The V end was cut by 1 base, the J end by 2 bases, with 17 bases between.

This chain uses TRBV3-1 with TRBJ2-1; 8 positions match TRBD1. The CDR3 has 14 amino acids. Unmatched junction bases numbered 12, after V lost 8 bases and J lost 9 bases. Germline CDR1 is LGHDT and CDR2 is YNNKEL (reference sequence). The CDR3 here is CASHDRGLLGEQFF. CDR3 sequence (DNA): TGTGCCAGCCACGACAGGGGATTGTTAGGTGAGCAGTTCTTC.

This clonotype turned up a few times. V usage is TRBV7-9 and J usage is TRBJ2-3; 11 bases agree with TRBD2. The V and J ends lost 0 bases and 4 bases, in that order; junction bases with no gene match: 3. Germline CDR1 SEHNR, CDR2 FQNEAQ (reference sequence). The CDR3 totals 16 residues. CDR3 residues: CASSLASSGRSDTQYF. For the CDR3, the DNA is TGTGCCAGCAGCTTAGCGTCTAGCGGGAGGTCAGATACGCAGTATTTT.

This clonotype appeared a single time. A much larger clone lies a single base off, so this may be a read error. This chain uses TRBV10-3 with TRBJ2-3; D perhaps matches TRBD1 (6 bases). This CDR3 spans 15 amino acids. Trimming took 6 bases from V and 0 from J, leaving 13 bases between them. In germline, CDR1 is ENHRY, CDR2 SYGVKD. The CDR3 sequence: CAIRRQDISTDTQYF. The CDR3, as DNA: TGTGCCATCAGGAGACAGGATATCAGCACAGATACGCAGTATTTT.

This clonotype occurred once. This sequence joins TRBV29-1 and TRBJ2-3, with 10 bases matching TRBD1. V lost 6 bases, J lost 3 bases, and 15 bases stayed unmatched. The CDR3 runs to 17 residues. Germline V lookup: CDR1 SQVTM, CDR2 ANQGSEA. The CDR3 DNA reads as TGCAGCGTGGCCGGGACAGGGGATAAGGATAGAACAGATACGCAGTATTTT. Protein sequence: CSVAGTGDKDRTDTQYF.

A few counts support this clonotype. The rearrangement uses TRBV4-1 and TRBJ2-7, with 9 bases fitting TRBD1. CDR3 size: 15 residues. Looked up from germline, CDR1 is MGHRA and CDR2 is YSYEKL. V shed 7 bases, J shed 4 bases, and the junction held 11 bases outside the gene matches. In nucleotides, the CDR3 is TGCGCCAGCACCTTCAGCGGGACAGGGACTTACGAGCAGTACTTC. It yields the protein CASTFSGTGTYEQYF.

This clonotype turned up a few times. This sequence joins TRBV5-1 and TRBJ1-2; 8 positions match TRBD1. The ends lost 4 bases at V and 4 bases at J; junction bases unmatched: 15. Germline CDR1 is SGHRS and CDR2 is YFSETQ. The CDR3 is 17 residues long. CDR3 coding DNA: TGCGCCAGCAGCCTGGATCCCCCGACAGGGGCAACCTATGGCTACACCTTC. Amino acids: CASSLDPPTGATYGYTF.

In its sample, this clonotype was seen a few times. The CDR3 DNA is TGCGCCAGCAGCCTAAAGACAGTCCAAGAGACCCAGTACTTC. It yields the protein CASSLKTVQETQYF. The chain recombines TRBV5-1 with TRBJ2-5; D possibly corresponds to TRBD1 (5 bases). V shed 4 bases and J shed 1 base, with 11 bases lying between them. CDR1 is SGHRS, CDR2 YFSETQ, per germline. The CDR3 has 14 amino acids.

The chain combines TRBV6-2 or TRBV6-3 with TRBJ1-2, with unresolved D. This CDR3 spans 14 amino acids. CDR1 is MNHEY, CDR2 SVGEGT, per germline. V shed 2 bases and J shed 0 bases, with 7 bases lying between them. The CDR3 region is CASSYVSPNYGYTF. DNA of the CDR3: TGTGCCAGCAGTTACGTGAGTCCTAACTATGGCTACACCTTC.

The chain has TRBV4-3 and TRBJ2-1, with D perhaps matching TRBD2 (6 bases). The CDR3 extends over 18 amino acids. Trimming stripped 3 bases from V and 6 bases from J, with 24 bases between. Germline V gives CDR1 LGHNA, CDR2 YSLEER. In nucleotides, the CDR3 is TGCGCCAGCAGCCAGACCCCCTTAGGGCGGGGAAGGGCCAATGAGCAGTTCTTC. Amino acid sequence: CASSQTPLGRGRANEQFF.

The count of this clonotype is one. The chain recombines TRBV2 with TRBJ2-4; D not certain. The DNA end is more similar to TRBJ2-7, so the J call may be wrong. Germline V lookup: CDR1 SNHLY, CDR2 FYNNEI. CDR3 length equals 12 residues. CDR3 region: CASSGKVYEQYF. The CDR3 DNA follows: TGTGCCAGCAGTGGAAAGGTATACGAGCAGTACTTC.

V is TRBV5-1 and J is TRBJ2-7; TRBD1 or TRBD2 may be the D gene (6 bases each). Trimming removed 2 bases from V and 3 bases from J, with 21 bases in between. CDR1 and CDR2 (germline): SGHRS, YFSETQ. The CDR3 length is 17 residues. CDR3: CASSFNPPAGGGYEQYF. In nucleotides, the CDR3 is TGCGCCAGCAGCTTTAATCCCCCTGCCGGAGGGGGCTACGAGCAGTACTTC.

The chain carries TRBV4-2 and TRBJ1-1; D is possibly TRBD1 (5 bases). V dropped 1 base and J dropped 4 bases, with 16 bases sitting between them. Germline lookup yields CDR1 LGHNA and CDR2 YNFKEQ. The CDR3 contains 16 residues. The CDR3 protein is CASSQARPPGSTEAFF. In nucleotides, the CDR3 is TGTGCCAGCAGCCAAGCCAGACCCCCAGGGTCCACTGAAGCTTTCTTT.

This rearrangement joins TRBV7-3 to TRBJ2-1; no reliable D call. Germline V gene data show CDR1 as SGHTA and CDR2 as FQGTGA. V was cut by 1 base and J by 9 bases, with 10 bases left in between. CDR3 length: 13 amino acids. In DNA, the CDR3 is TGTGCCAGCAGCTTAAATTCCGCCAGTGAGCAGTTCTTC. Residues: CASSLNSASEQFF.

The V gene is TRBV29-1, the J gene TRBJ2-1; D remains ambiguous. With 7 bases removed from V and 3 bases from J, the gap between germline ends came to 7 bases. Germline V gene data show CDR1 as SQVTM and CDR2 as ANQGSEA. CDR3 length: 11 residues. DNA for the CDR3: TGCAGCGCCGAAGTCTACAATGAGCAGTTCTTC. It translates to CSAEVYNEQFF.

The chain couples TRBV7-2 to TRBJ2-7, with D tentatively TRBD2 (5 bases). CDR3 length: 15 amino acids. Germline assignment: CDR1 SGHTA and CDR2 FQGNSA. The V gene lost 3 bases and the J gene lost 2 bases, with 14 bases spanning the gap. The CDR3 sequence is CASSFGTRRTYEQYF. CDR3 DNA sequence: TGTGCCAGCAGCTTCGGTACTAGGCGAACCTACGAGCAGTACTTC. Complete variable domain (other parts from reference TRBV7-2 and TRBJ2-7): GAGVSQSPSNKVTEKGKDVELRCDPISGHTALYWYRQSLGQGLEFLIYFQGNSAPDKSGLPSDRFSAERTGGSVSTLTIQRTQQEDSAVYLCASSFGTRRTYEQYFGPGTRLTVT.

This clonotype has only a few counts. The genes are TRBV7-3 and TRBJ2-5; 15 bases are shared with TRBD2. The J call may be faulty, since TRBJ2-7 better matches the DNA end. The germline gives CDR1 SGHTA, CDR2 FQGTGA. There are 15 residues in the CDR3. CDR3 in amino acids: CASSLGTSGRNEQYF. DNA for the CDR3: TGTGCCAGCAGCTTGGGGACTAGCGGGAGGAACGAGCAGTACTTC.

The rearrangement uses TRBV20-1 and TRBJ2-3; weak D call: TRBD2 (6 bases). In germline, CDR1 is DFQATT, CDR2 SNEGSKA (reference sequence). The CDR3 is 12 amino acids. Trimming shortened V by 6 bases and J by 5 bases, and 12 bases separated the two germline ends. The CDR3: CSAPLGGDTQYF. In nucleotides, the CDR3 is TGCAGTGCCCCACTGGGGGGAGATACGCAGTATTTT.

On this clonotype: One base away lies a much larger clone, so this may be a sequencing read error. CDR3 sequence: CASRLTADTQYF. The CDR3 region has the DNA TGTGCCAGCAGGTTGACTGCAGATACGCAGTATTTT. The chain is built from TRBV6-6 and TRBJ2-3; D is unclear. The CDR3 is 12 amino acids. Germline CDR1 reads MNHNY; CDR2 reads SVGAGI (reference sequence). Trimming removed 6 bases from V and 4 bases from J, with 8 bases in between.

Note on this clonotype: One junction end disagrees with the germline gene, perhaps due to a read error. CDR3 sequence reads: CASSVNSGGHSYNERFF. The CDR3 DNA reads as TGTGCCAGCAGCGTAAATAGCGGGGGTCACTCCTACAATGAGCGGTTCTTC. V and J are TRBV9 and TRBJ2-1; 9 nucleotides match TRBD2. Germline lookup yields CDR1 SGDLS and CDR2 YYNGEE. This CDR3 contains 17 residues.

The chain carries TRBV18 and TRBJ1-4, with D maybe TRBD1 (5 bases). V was pared by 5 bases and J by 6 bases, with 16 bases between. This CDR3 has 15 residues. The germline gives CDR1 KGHSH, CDR2 LQKENI. The CDR3 region is CASSVTGTGDEKLFF. CDR3 coding DNA: TGTGCCAGCTCAGTAACCGGGACTGGGGATGAAAAACTGTTTTTT.